The TCR beta chain described here comes from a study of blood T cell repertoires in COVID-19. J was trimmed by 7 bases and V by 4 bases; bases with no gene match: 8. The CDR3 runs to 14 residues. The germline V gene encodes CDR1 SGDLS and CDR2 YYNGEE. Sequencing was performed with immunoSEQ multiplex PCR; in TCRdb, only in-frame clones are kept and a portion is missing. Among approximately 200,000 clones, roughly 88% were seen once, and the ten largest hold over 7%. This clone was counted a few times. The source is a woman aged 25 to 45 who had recovered from COVID-19. Sequences were obtained from PBMCs or T cells enriched from blood (not recorded which). The rearrangement links TRBV9 to TRBJ2-1, with 7 bases that match TRBD1. The CDR3, as DNA: TGTGCCAGCAGCTCGCGACAGGGTTTAAATGAGCAGTTCTTC. This encodes CASSSRQGLNEQFF.